Listed below are T cell receptor beta chains from one sample, sequenced in a study of T cell repertoires in ileal Crohn's disease. TCRdb's table, derived via immunoSEQ multiplex PCR, lists solely in-frame clones and lacks some. The sample records some 9,200 clones, around 79% being singletons. The sample was ileal tissue. Every receptor here comes from an adult with Crohn's disease. Each CDR3 is given with its conserved first and last residue. Fields, in order: V gene, CDR3 length, J gene, clone size, D gene, CDR3 DNA, CDR3 protein. The D gene is left open where the match is weak. Expanded clones get a size class; other rows say once, few or many, or leave the size out.

V gene: TRBV6-1; CDR3 length: 13; J gene: TRBJ2-7; clone size: NA; D gene: TRBD2; CDR3 DNA: TGTGCCAGCAGGCTAGCGGGGGGCTACGAGCAGTACTTC; CDR3 protein: CASRLAGGYEQYF
V gene: TRBV27; CDR3 length: 14; J gene: TRBJ1-4; clone size: NA; D gene: NA; CDR3 DNA: TGTGCCAGCGGCCGGACAGCAACTAATGAAAAACTGTTTTTT; CDR3 protein: CASGRTATNEKLFF
V gene: TRBV7-9; CDR3 length: 15; J gene: TRBJ1-4; clone size: NA; D gene: NA; CDR3 DNA: TGTGCCAGCAGCTTAGGAACAGGACCGAGCGAAAAACTGTTTTTT; CDR3 protein: CASSLGTGPSEKLFF
V gene: TRBV27; CDR3 length: 13; J gene: TRBJ1-2; clone size: NA; D gene: NA; CDR3 DNA: TGTGCCAGCAGTTTAGCACATAACTATGGCTACACCTTC; CDR3 protein: CASSLAHNYGYTF
V gene: TRBV19; CDR3 length: 16; J gene: TRBJ1-2; clone size: NA; D gene: TRBD1; CDR3 DNA: TGTGCCAGTAGTATTTCCTGGGCAGGGGGGAACTATGGCTACACCTTC; CDR3 protein: CASSISWAGGNYGYTF
V gene: TRBV30; CDR3 length: 14; J gene: TRBJ1-6; clone size: NA; D gene: NA; CDR3 DNA: TGTGCCTGGAGTAGCCCCGGCTATAATTCACCCCTCCACTTT; CDR3 protein: CAWSSPGYNSPLHF
V gene: TRBV12-5; CDR3 length: 13; J gene: TRBJ2-7; clone size: once; D gene: NA; CDR3 DNA: TGTGCTAGTGGTTTGGCGGGGGAGGTCGAGCAGTACTTC; CDR3 protein: CASGLAGEVEQYF
V gene: TRBV6-1; CDR3 length: 16; J gene: TRBJ1-4; clone size: NA; D gene: NA; CDR3 DNA: TGTGCCAGCAGTGTAGGGACATTTGCAACTAATGAAAAACTGTTTTTT; CDR3 protein: CASSVGTFATNEKLFF
V gene: TRBV10-3; CDR3 length: 18; J gene: TRBJ1-5; clone size: NA; D gene: TRBD1; CDR3 DNA: TGTGCCATCAGTGAGTCACCCCAGGGGGCCTTGAGGAATCAGCCCCAGCATTTT; CDR3 protein: CAISESPQGALRNQPQHF
V gene: TRBV27; CDR3 length: 16; J gene: TRBJ2-1; clone size: NA; D gene: TRBD2; CDR3 DNA: TGTGCCAGCGCTTCGATGGCTAGCGGGCAATACAATGAGCAGTTCTTC; CDR3 protein: CASASMASGQYNEQFF
V gene: TRBV7-3; CDR3 length: 14; J gene: TRBJ2-1; clone size: few; D gene: NA; CDR3 DNA: TGTGCCAGCAGCTTAACCGGGGGGCAAGATGAGCAGTTCTTC; CDR3 protein: CASSLTGGQDEQFF
V gene: TRBV6-1; CDR3 length: 13; J gene: TRBJ1-2; clone size: NA; D gene: NA; CDR3 DNA: TGTGCCAGCAGTCCCCGATGGGGGGACGGCTACACCTTC; CDR3 protein: CASSPRWGDGYTF
V gene: TRBV19; CDR3 length: 13; J gene: TRBJ2-5; clone size: NA; D gene: TRBD2; CDR3 DNA: TGTGCCACCGCGGGGGGTACCCAAGAGACCCAGTACTTC; CDR3 protein: CATAGGTQETQYF
V gene: TRBV10-2; CDR3 length: 14; J gene: TRBJ2-2; clone size: NA; D gene: TRBD1; CDR3 DNA: TGCGCCAGCAGTATATACAGGGGGTGGGAGGAGCTGTTTTTT; CDR3 protein: CASSIYRGWEELFF
V gene: TRBV7-9; CDR3 length: 15; J gene: TRBJ1-2; clone size: few; D gene: TRBD1; CDR3 DNA: TGTGCCAGCAGCTTATCGACAGGGGGCGGCTATGGCTACACCTTC; CDR3 protein: CASSLSTGGGYGYTF
V gene: TRBV9; CDR3 length: 14; J gene: TRBJ2-4; clone size: NA; D gene: TRBD1; CDR3 DNA: TGTGCCAGCAGCGTCGGACAGGCCGCAAACATTCAGTACTTC; CDR3 protein: CASSVGQAANIQYF
V gene: TRBV5-4; CDR3 length: 16; J gene: TRBJ1-6; clone size: few; D gene: NA; CDR3 DNA: TGTGCCAGCAGCTTGCCAGGGCCTAGCGGGAAATCACCCCTCCACTTT; CDR3 protein: CASSLPGPSGKSPLHF
V gene: TRBV6-4; CDR3 length: 9; J gene: TRBJ2-7; clone size: NA; D gene: NA; CDR3 DNA: TGTGCCAGCAGTGTGAAGCCCCTCTTC; CDR3 protein: CASSVKPLF
V gene: TRBV12-5; CDR3 length: 15; J gene: TRBJ1-2; clone size: NA; D gene: TRBD1; CDR3 DNA: TGTGCTAGTGGTTTGACCGGGACAGGGAGGAATGGCTACACCTTC; CDR3 protein: CASGLTGTGRNGYTF
V gene: TRBV7-9; CDR3 length: 16; J gene: TRBJ2-1; clone size: NA; D gene: NA; CDR3 DNA: TGTGCCAGCAGCTCCCTTTTCGGGGTCCCTTACAATGAGCAGTTCTTC; CDR3 protein: CASSSLFGVPYNEQFF
V gene: TRBV5-1; CDR3 length: 16; J gene: TRBJ2-1; clone size: NA; D gene: TRBD2; CDR3 DNA: TGCGCCAGCAGCCCTTACTCGGGAGGTTCCTACAATGAGCAGTTCTTC; CDR3 protein: CASSPYSGGSYNEQFF
V gene: TRBV27; CDR3 length: 13; J gene: TRBJ2-7; clone size: NA; D gene: NA; CDR3 DNA: TGTGCCAGCAGTTTATCTCCAGTGTACGAGCAGTACTTC; CDR3 protein: CASSLSPVYEQYF
V gene: TRBV7-6; CDR3 length: 13; J gene: TRBJ2-1; clone size: NA; D gene: NA; CDR3 DNA: TGTGCCAGCAGCTTAGTAGCGGAGGATGAGCAGTTCTTC; CDR3 protein: CASSLVAEDEQFF
V gene: TRBV7-9; CDR3 length: 15; J gene: TRBJ1-1; clone size: NA; D gene: NA; CDR3 DNA: TGTGCCAGCAGCTTAGGCCCGGGGGTGGGAACTGAAGCTTTCTTT; CDR3 protein: CASSLGPGVGTEAFF
V gene: TRBV6-4; CDR3 length: 14; J gene: TRBJ2-2; clone size: NA; D gene: NA; CDR3 DNA: TGTGCCAGCAGTGACGGGCAGAACACCGGGGAGCTGTTTTTT; CDR3 protein: CASSDGQNTGELFF
V gene: TRBV5-4; CDR3 length: 16; J gene: TRBJ2-1; clone size: NA; D gene: TRBD2; CDR3 DNA: TGTGCCAGCAGCCCAAGGGGGACTAGTCCGGGTAATGAGCAGTTCTTC; CDR3 protein: CASSPRGTSPGNEQFF
V gene: TRBV9; CDR3 length: 16; J gene: TRBJ1-2; clone size: NA; D gene: TRBD1; CDR3 DNA: TGTGCCAGCAGCGCAGGGACAGATGGGTATGGCTATGGCTACACCTTC; CDR3 protein: CASSAGTDGYGYGYTF
V gene: TRBV19; CDR3 length: 15; J gene: TRBJ2-3; clone size: few; D gene: TRBD1; CDR3 DNA: TGTGCCAGTAGTAGATGGCAGGGGGCAGGGGATACGCAGTATTTT; CDR3 protein: CASSRWQGAGDTQYF
V gene: TRBV6-1; CDR3 length: 13; J gene: TRBJ2-1; clone size: NA; D gene: NA; CDR3 DNA: TGTGCCAGCAGTGAAAACAGGGACAATGAGCAGTTCTTC; CDR3 protein: CASSENRDNEQFF
V gene: TRBV30; CDR3 length: 16; J gene: TRBJ2-3; clone size: few; D gene: TRBD2; CDR3 DNA: TGTGCCTGGATACGAATTGAGCGGGGAGTGGCAGATACGCAGTATTTT; CDR3 protein: CAWIRIERGVADTQYF
V gene: TRBV5-1; CDR3 length: 15; J gene: TRBJ2-5; clone size: NA; D gene: NA; CDR3 DNA: TGCGCCAGCAGCTCCTACCAGGCGGGGCCAGAGACCCAGTACTTC; CDR3 protein: CASSSYQAGPETQYF
V gene: TRBV21-1; CDR3 length: 15; J gene: TRBJ1-4; clone size: hyperexpanded; D gene: NA; CDR3 DNA: TGTGCCAGCAGCAAAGGGCGGGGAGTGAAAGAAAAACTGTTTTTT; CDR3 protein: CASSKGRGVKEKLFF
V gene: TRBV7-9; CDR3 length: 12; J gene: TRBJ1-2; clone size: NA; D gene: NA; CDR3 DNA: TGTGCCAGCAGCTTCAACAGGGAGGGCTACACCTTC; CDR3 protein: CASSFNREGYTF
V gene: TRBV7-8; CDR3 length: 15; J gene: TRBJ2-7; clone size: NA; D gene: TRBD1; CDR3 DNA: TGTGCCAGCTCCTCGGACAGGGGGAACTCCTACGAGCAGTACTTC; CDR3 protein: CASSSDRGNSYEQYF
V gene: TRBV14; CDR3 length: 15; J gene: TRBJ1-2; clone size: large; D gene: NA; CDR3 DNA: TGTGCCAGCAGCCAAGATTTAGGCAGACTCTATGGCTACACCTTC; CDR3 protein: CASSQDLGRLYGYTF
V gene: TRBV15; CDR3 length: 18; J gene: TRBJ2-1; clone size: few; D gene: TRBD2; CDR3 DNA: TGTGCCACCAGCAGAGCGAAGAAGACGGGAGGGTCATGGAATGAGCAGTTCTTC; CDR3 protein: CATSRAKKTGGSWNEQFF